A selection of T cell receptor beta chains follows, all from one sample in a study of blood T cells in healthy people across ages. MiXCR was run by TCRdb on the 5' RACE reads, yielding one entry per CDR3 protein. The repertoire holds under 2,000,000 distinct CDR3 sequences, with roughly 49% as singletons. The sequencing sample was made of blood. Receptors were obtained from a woman aged 40 to 55 in good health. CDR3s include the opening cysteine and the closing phenylalanine or tryptophan. D genes are given only for firm matches.

d_call	v_call	j_call	cdr3_aa
NA	TRBV20-1	TRBJ2-7	CSARWGRVGGEQYF
NA	TRBV5-1	TRBJ2-1	CAGSLEGGAMDEQFF
NA	TRBV7-9	TRBJ1-1	CASSPMIGTEAFF
NA	TRBV18	TRBJ2-4	CASSPPGSWGRVAKNIQYF
NA	TRBV7-8	TRBJ1-4	CASSLAGGIATNEKLFF
NA	TRBV7-2	TRBJ2-7	CASSWKPTGLLTHYEQYF
TRBD2	TRBV9	TRBJ2-3	CASSERPGLVTDTQYF
TRBD1	TRBV6-1	TRBJ2-1	CASSEQPPGGAGNEQFF
TRBD1	TRBV6-5	TRBJ2-7	CASSDRGSEYEQYF
NA	TRBV20-1	TRBJ2-7	CSARDRDPTREQYF
NA	TRBV7-2	TRBJ2-7	CASSEWGRSYEQYF
NA	TRBV20-1	TRBJ2-1	CSQTGYPNEQFF
TRBD1	TRBV20-1	TRBJ2-4	CSAGPHEGQLKNIQYF
NA	TRBV4-3	TRBJ2-6	CASSQGSGSAGANVLTF
NA	TRBV7-2	TRBJ2-5	CASSLGQRAEETQYF
TRBD1	TRBV4-3	TRBJ1-2	CASSQVRSGTGHGYTF
NA	TRBV20-1	TRBJ1-5	CSARFSSGNSNQPQHF
NA	TRBV7-2	TRBJ1-4	CASSPRTASEKLFF